The 25 T cell receptor beta chains below were found in one sample sequenced in a study of shared clonotypes between healthy human individuals. CD8 cells classed as naive were CD45RO-negative and positively selected for CCR7, excluding terminally differentiated effector memory CD45RA+ cells. Clones were read by immunoSEQ multiplex PCR, and TCRdb kept only the in-frame ones, dropping some. This sample yields 2 million or so clones, of which about 95% are seen a single time; around 1.1% belongs to the top ten. Sequencing input: naive CD8+ T cells sorted from blood. These receptors were obtained from a man aged 18 to 29 in good health.

This chain uses TRBV9 with TRBJ2-1; TRBD2 agrees at 7 bases. Trimming at V came to 0 bases and at J to 5 bases, leaving 8 bases not matched to a gene. The germline CDR1 and CDR2 sequences are SGDLS and YYNGEE. This CDR3 has 16 amino acids. The CDR3 sequence is CASSVGGSGINNEQFF. The CDR3 DNA is TGTGCCAGCAGCGTAGGAGGAAGCGGGATTAACAATGAGCAGTTCTTC.

The chain carries TRBV21-1 and TRBJ2-7. TRBV21-1 is classified as a pseudogene. The CDR3 length is 13 residues. CDR3 protein: CASSRGPIYEQYF. The DNA for the CDR3 is TGTGCCAGCAGCCGGGGACCGATCTACGAGCAGTACTTC.

Concerning this clone itself: Other DNA sequences in this specimen translate into the identical CDR3. The V gene is TRBV13, the J gene TRBJ2-6; D remains ambiguous. Germline V gene sequence: CDR1 PRHDT, CDR2 FYEKMQ (reference sequence). This CDR3 contains 14 residues. With 7 bases removed from V and 0 bases from J, the gap between germline ends came to 7 bases. CDR3 amino acids: CASTRSSGANVLTF. The CDR3 bases are TGTGCCAGCACGCGCAGCTCTGGGGCCAACGTCCTGACTTTC. Full variable domain (remainder filled in from reference TRBV13 and TRBJ2-6): AAGVIQSPRHLIKEKRETATLKCYPIPRHDTVYWYQQGPGQDPQFLISFYEKMQSDKGSIPDRFSAQQFSDYHSELNMSSLELGDSALYFCASTRSSGANVLTFGAGSRLTVL.

This chain connects TRBV4-1 to TRBJ2-7, with 10 positions matching TRBD1. Germline CDR1 and CDR2: MGHRA and YSYEKL. The CDR3 spans 16 residues. The V gene end was trimmed by 1 base and the J gene end by 2 bases; junction bases not matched to a gene: 5. This CDR3 reads CASSQGGQGSTYEQYF. CDR3 in DNA: TGCGCCAGCAGCCAAGGGGGACAGGGGAGTACCTACGAGCAGTACTTC.

V usage is TRBV6-5 and J usage is TRBJ2-1; D remains ambiguous. Trimming left V 1 base short and J 3 bases short, with 10 bases between. The germline CDR1 and CDR2 sequences are MNHEY and SVGAGI. The CDR3 runs 15 residues. The CDR3 DNA is TGTGCCAGCAGTTACTTCTGGGGAAACTACAATGAGCAGTTCTTC. It is translated as CASSYFWGNYNEQFF.

The chain joins TRBV6-7 to TRBJ2-7; 9 bases match TRBD1. TRBV6-7 has ORF status, its function being uncertain. J lost 2 bases, V lost 7 bases, and 9 bases had no gene match. The CDR3 totals 15 residues. This CDR3 reads CASTGQGSTAYEQYF. DNA of the CDR3: TGTGCCAGCACCGGACAGGGGTCGACGGCCTACGAGCAGTACTTC.

The J gene is TRBJ2-7, the V gene TRBV19; D tentatively reads TRBD1 or TRBD2 (7 bases each). V was cut by 3 bases and J by 5 bases, with 14 bases left in between. Germline V CDR1 and CDR2: LNHDA, SQIVND (reference sequence). The CDR3 covers 14 residues. The CDR3 protein is CASSMTGRADEQYF. The CDR3 DNA is TGTGCCAGTAGTATGACAGGGAGGGCCGACGAGCAGTACTTC.

V is TRBV28 and J is TRBJ2-7; D possibly corresponds to TRBD1 (6 bases). The CDR3 extends over 15 amino acids. Trimming removed 5 bases at V and 3 bases at J, with 17 bases between. The V gene's germline CDR1 is MDHEN and CDR2 SYDVKM. The CDR3 region is CASSHRVSFIYEQYF. CDR3 bases: TGTGCCAGCAGTCACAGGGTCTCTTTCATCTACGAGCAGTACTTC.

The chain uses TRBV11-2 and TRBJ2-7; 8 bases are a match to TRBD1. The CDR3 is 13 residues long. Germline V CDR1 and CDR2: SGHAT, FQNNGV. V lost 3 bases, J lost 6 bases, and 4 bases stayed unmatched. As DNA, the CDR3 is TGTGCCAGCAGCTTTACAGGGGGTTTCGAGCAGTACTTC. This gives the protein CASSFTGGFEQYF.

This chain's CDR3 is CASSLERGGMDTQYF. In DNA, the CDR3 is TGTGCCAGCAGCTTGGAGCGGGGGGGCATGGATACGCAGTATTTT. J is TRBJ2-3 and V is TRBV7-3; 10 bases are a match to TRBD2. Trimming took 3 bases from V and 6 from J; bases not matched to a gene: 6. Germline-derived CDR1 and CDR2 are SGHTA and FQGTGA. The CDR3 is 15 amino acids.

The rearrangement joins TRBV28 to TRBJ2-3, with D possibly being TRBD2 (6 bases). Germline V gives CDR1 MDHEN, CDR2 SYDVKM. This CDR3 has 15 residues. With 2 bases removed from V and 0 bases from J, the gap between germline ends came to 9 bases. In DNA form, the CDR3 reads TGTGCCAGCAGTTTACGGGGGTGGAGCACAGATACGCAGTATTTT. It yields the protein CASSLRGWSTDTQYF.

This clone was seen only once. The chain uses TRBV10-3 and TRBJ2-3; D uncertain. Trimming cost V 3 bases and J 0 bases, with 19 bases left between them. CDR1 is ENHRY and CDR2 is SYGVKD in the germline V gene. This CDR3 region has 18 residues. The CDR3 loop is CAISDYLTIRPSTDTQYF. CDR3 nucleotide sequence: TGTGCCATCAGTGATTATCTGACAATCCGGCCAAGCACAGATACGCAGTATTTT.

The CDR3 protein is CASSPGDQANYGYTF. For the CDR3, the DNA is TGTGCCAGCAGTCCTGGGGACCAAGCTAACTATGGCTACACCTTC. This chain uses TRBV6-5 with TRBJ1-2, with a possible D match to TRBD1 (5 bases). Trimming removed 5 bases at V and 0 bases at J, with 13 bases between. There are 15 residues in the CDR3. Germline lookup yields CDR1 MNHEY and CDR2 SVGAGI.

The genes are TRBV4-3 and TRBJ2-7, with 9 nucleotides matching TRBD1. The CDR3 spans 15 residues. Trimming took 4 bases from V and 0 from J; bases not matched to a gene: 4. CDR1 LGHNA and CDR2 YSLEER come from the germline V gene. This CDR3 reads CASSPGTGLSYEQYF. The DNA for the CDR3 is TGCGCCAGCAGCCCCGGGACAGGGCTCTCCTACGAGCAGTACTTC.

The V call is TRBV15, the J call TRBJ2-7; D gene uncertain. This CDR3 has 15 amino acids. Trimming removed 3 bases at V and 5 bases at J, with 17 bases between. Germline V gene data show CDR1 as LNHNV and CDR2 as YYDKDF (reference sequence). CDR3 bases: TGTGCCACCAGCAGGCGACCGCGTTCTTGGGACGAGCAGTACTTC. This codes for CATSRRPRSWDEQYF.

The gene calls are TRBV7-9 and TRBJ1-1, with D perhaps matching TRBD1 (5 bases). The germline V gene has CDR1 SEHNR and CDR2 FQNEAQ (reference sequence). V lost 1 base, J lost 1 base, and 10 bases lay in between. The CDR3 consists of 15 residues. CDR3 in DNA: TGTGCCAGCAGCTTAGGCCCGGGACCGAACACTGAAGCTTTCTTT. Translation gives CASSLGPGPNTEAFF.

Comment on this clone: At the DNA level, this CDR3 is encoded by other sequences in the same sample as well. This rearrangement joins TRBV7-2 to TRBJ2-3; tentative D call: TRBD2 (5 bases). The CDR3 extends over 15 amino acids. The germline V gene encodes CDR1 SGHTA and CDR2 FQGNSA. Trimming shortened V by 1 base and J by 0 bases, and 8 bases separated the two germline ends. CDR3 DNA: TGTGCCAGCAGCTTAGGGACTGCGAGCACAGATACGCAGTATTTT. Amino acids: CASSLGTASTDTQYF.

J is TRBJ1-5 and V is TRBV5-8; D gene ambiguous. Germline CDR1 is SGHTS and CDR2 is YDEGEE. CDR3 length: 14 residues. V was shortened by 5 bases and J by 0 bases, with 9 bases between the two germline ends. CDR3 sequence (DNA): TGTGCCAGCAGTTTTAGGTATAGCAATCAGCCCCAGCATTTT. It encodes CASSFRYSNQPQHF.

The chain is built from TRBV7-8 and TRBJ2-1; D not resolved. Between the trimmed V and J ends, which lost 1 base and 5 bases, there was a span of 9 bases. CDR1 is SGHVS, CDR2 FQNEAQ, per germline. This CDR3 contains 14 residues. CDR3 residues: CASSLGDSNNEQFF. The CDR3 DNA reads TGTGCCAGCAGCTTAGGAGACTCAAACAATGAGCAGTTCTTC.

This sequence joins TRBV5-1 and TRBJ1-5; D is unclear. Germline CDR1 and CDR2: SGHRS and YFSETQ. The CDR3 runs 13 residues. The V end lost 4 bases, the J end lost 5 bases, and 10 bases lay between the germline ends. For the CDR3, the DNA is TGCGCCAGCAGCCCGGGAGGGTATCAGCCCCAGCATTTT. Translated, it gives CASSPGGYQPQHF.

The V and J genes are TRBV4-3 and TRBJ2-7, with 13 bases matching TRBD2. The germline gives CDR1 LGHNA, CDR2 YSLEER. The CDR3 is 18 residues long. The junction had 8 bases not matched to a gene; V was cut back by 0 bases and J by 3 bases. The DNA of the CDR3 is TGCGCCAGCAGCCAAGAGTCCCCACTAGCGGGAGGGGGCTACGAGCAGTACTTC. As protein: CASSQESPLAGGGYEQYF.

Concerning this clone itself: Because the CDR3's place on the DNA is in doubt, the DNA is left out and the CDR3 is given as listed by TCRdb. V gene TRBV13 combines with J gene TRBJ2-2. The length of the CDR3 is 15 amino acids, counting both ends. Germline CDR1 is PRHDT and CDR2 is FYEKMQ (reference sequence). CDR3 region: CASSPFRGRGGELFF.

The chain uses TRBV10-3 and TRBJ2-1; 9 bases are a match to TRBD1. The CDR3 has 14 amino acids. The trim removed 6 bases at V and 7 bases at J, leaving 7 bases unmatched. CDR1 is ENHRY, CDR2 SYGVKD, per germline. In DNA, the CDR3 is TGTGCCATCAGACCGGGACAGGGTCTTAATGAGCAGTTCTTC. It codes for CAIRPGQGLNEQFF.

As DNA, the CDR3 is TGTGCCAGCAGCGGCGGGACAGGGACGGTTCGATACAATGAGCAGTTCTTC. This encodes CASSGGTGTVRYNEQFF. This rearrangement joins TRBV5-6 to TRBJ2-1, with TRBD1 identical over 9 bases. The CDR3 spans 17 residues. Per germline, CDR1 SGHDT and CDR2 YYEEEE. Trimming cost V 4 bases and J 4 bases; bases outside gene matches: 12.

The chain uses TRBV13 and TRBJ2-2; possible D gene TRBD2, 5 bases. The length of the CDR3 is 13 residues. Trimming took 5 bases from V and 7 from J, leaving 11 bases between them. The germline gives CDR1 PRHDT, CDR2 FYEKMQ (reference sequence). The CDR3 spells CASSLIGDGELFF. The CDR3, as DNA: TGTGCCAGCAGCCTCATCGGGGACGGGGAGCTGTTTTTT.